This TCR beta chain was sequenced for a study of spatial heterogeneity in lung cancer. Time point in this sample: sample taken at primary tumor resection. CDR1 and CDR2 (germline): SGHAT, FQNNGV. This CDR3 spans 15 amino acids. The ends were cut back, 5 bases at V and 4 bases at J, with 12 bases in the middle. Judged by abundance, this clonotype is medium-sized (0.01 to 0.1%). One entry per CDR3 protein results from TCRdb running MiXCR on the 5' RACE reads. The data show about 11,000 distinct CDR3 sequences, roughly 3.5% seen once. The V call is TRBV11-2, the J call TRBJ1-6; a weak D match, TRBD1 (5 bases). The sample was PBMCs, taken at surgery. This sequence was found in a female donor with early-stage non-small cell lung cancer. Here the CDR3 DNA reads TGTGCCAGCAGCCACGACGGGGCATATAATTCACCCCTCCACTTT. It encodes CASSHDGAYNSPLHF.